What follows describes a single TCR beta chain. Assay: immunoSEQ multiplex PCR; the TCRdb copy retains only in-frame clones and omits some. The data show about 240,000 clones, approximately 86% seen once. The length of the CDR3 is 13 residues. The germline V gene encodes CDR1 SGHAT and CDR2 FQDESV (reference sequence). V dropped 1 base and J dropped 11 bases, with 12 bases sitting between them. These data are taken from a study of blood T cell repertoires in COVID-19. For the study at large: Whether acute or convalescent, the COVID-19 samples came from the United States, Italy and Spain. In each case, the material was cDNA or gDNA derived from T cells, B-cell-depleted T cells, or PBMCs.

The clonotype was recovered from a man aged 55 to 69 who had recovered from COVID-19. The chain employs TRBV11-1 and TRBJ2-4; a possible D gene is TRBD1 (5 bases). The source material was peripheral blood. CDR3 in amino acids: CASSLGGGVFQYF. DNA for the CDR3: TGTGCCAGCAGCTTAGGGGGCGGTGTCTTTCAGTACTTC.